This entry features one TCR beta chain sequence. The data belong to a study of blood T cell repertoires in COVID-19. Study context: PBMCs, B-cell-depleted T cells, or T cells provided the cDNA or gDNA that made up the material.

Cohort assignment relied on participant-reported clinical history. From germline, CDR1 is SGHNT and CDR2 YYREEE (reference sequence). This CDR3 is 14 amino acids long. V lost 4 bases and J 7 bases, leaving 12 bases between the germline ends. In the authors' methods: Scientists estimated how many nucleated cells there were by amplifying reference gene primers. Only in-frame clones appear in the TCRdb table, and some are missing; sequencing was by immunoSEQ multiplex PCR. V, J and clone size reflect that table, while D and trimming were determined from the DNA. The sample records around 450,000 clones, nearly 90% being singletons.

The sequencing input was PBMCs or T cells enriched from blood (not recorded which). This receptor was identified in a woman aged 18 to 35 with acute COVID-19. The J gene is TRBJ1-6, the V gene TRBV5-4, with D tentatively TRBD1 (5 bases). The CDR3 nucleotides read TGTGCCAGCAGCCTCGACAGTCTGAATTCACCCCTCCACTTT. Encoded protein: CASSLDSLNSPLHF.